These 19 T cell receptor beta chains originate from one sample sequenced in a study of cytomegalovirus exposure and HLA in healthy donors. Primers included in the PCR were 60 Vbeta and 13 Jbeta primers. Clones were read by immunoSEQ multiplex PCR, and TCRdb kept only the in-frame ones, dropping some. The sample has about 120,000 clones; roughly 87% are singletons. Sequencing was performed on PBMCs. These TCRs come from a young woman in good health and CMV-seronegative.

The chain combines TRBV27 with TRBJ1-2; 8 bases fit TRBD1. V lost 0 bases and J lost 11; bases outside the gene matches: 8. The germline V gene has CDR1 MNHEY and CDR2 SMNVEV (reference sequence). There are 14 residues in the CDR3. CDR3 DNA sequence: TGTGCCAGCAGTTTATCGACCCGGACAGGGCTTTACACCTTC. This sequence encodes CASSLSTRTGLYTF.

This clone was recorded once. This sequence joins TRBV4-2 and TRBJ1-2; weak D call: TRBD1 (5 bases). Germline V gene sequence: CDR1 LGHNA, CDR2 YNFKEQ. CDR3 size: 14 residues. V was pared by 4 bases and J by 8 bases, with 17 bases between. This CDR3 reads CASSPGTPSKGYTF. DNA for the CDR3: TGTGCCAGCAGCCCCGGGACTCCCTCTAAAGGCTACACCTTC.

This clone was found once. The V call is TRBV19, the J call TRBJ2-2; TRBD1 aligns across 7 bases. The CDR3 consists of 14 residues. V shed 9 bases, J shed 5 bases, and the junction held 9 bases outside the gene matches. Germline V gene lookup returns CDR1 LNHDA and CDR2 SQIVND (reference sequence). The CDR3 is CASQDRPKTGELFF. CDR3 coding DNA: TGTGCCAGCCAGGACAGGCCAAAAACCGGGGAGCTGTTTTTT.

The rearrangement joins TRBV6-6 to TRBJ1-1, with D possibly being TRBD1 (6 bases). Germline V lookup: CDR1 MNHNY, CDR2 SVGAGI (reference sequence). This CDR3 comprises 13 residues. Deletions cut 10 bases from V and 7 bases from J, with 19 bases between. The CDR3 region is CATSRAGDNEAFF. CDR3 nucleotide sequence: TGTGCCACCTCTCGGGCGGGGGACAATGAAGCTTTCTTT.

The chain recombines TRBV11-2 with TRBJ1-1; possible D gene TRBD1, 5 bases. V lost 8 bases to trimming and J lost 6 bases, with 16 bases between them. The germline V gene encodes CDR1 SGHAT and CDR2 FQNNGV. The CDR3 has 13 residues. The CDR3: CASGGVGGPEAFF. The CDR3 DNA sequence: TGTGCCAGCGGGGGGGTGGGTGGCCCTGAAGCTTTCTTT. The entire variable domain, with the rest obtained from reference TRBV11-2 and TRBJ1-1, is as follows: EAGVAQSPRYKIIEKRQSVAFWCNPISGHATLYWYQQILGQGPKLLIQFQNNGVVDDSQLPKDRFSAERLKGVDSTLKIQPAKLEDSAVYLCASGGVGGPEAFFGQGTRLTVV.

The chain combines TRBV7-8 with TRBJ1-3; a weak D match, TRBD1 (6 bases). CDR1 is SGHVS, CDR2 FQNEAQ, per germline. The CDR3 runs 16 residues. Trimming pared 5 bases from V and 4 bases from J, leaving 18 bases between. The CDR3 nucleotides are TGTGCCAGCAGCCCCGGGGTGACAGGCGTAGGAAACACCATATATTTT. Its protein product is CASSPGVTGVGNTIYF.

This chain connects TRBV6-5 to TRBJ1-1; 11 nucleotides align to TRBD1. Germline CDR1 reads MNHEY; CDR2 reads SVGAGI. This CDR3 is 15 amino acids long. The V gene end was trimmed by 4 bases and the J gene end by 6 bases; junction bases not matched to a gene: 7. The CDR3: CASSSPDRGQSEAFF. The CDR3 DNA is TGTGCCAGCAGTTCCCCGGACAGGGGGCAATCTGAAGCTTTCTTT.

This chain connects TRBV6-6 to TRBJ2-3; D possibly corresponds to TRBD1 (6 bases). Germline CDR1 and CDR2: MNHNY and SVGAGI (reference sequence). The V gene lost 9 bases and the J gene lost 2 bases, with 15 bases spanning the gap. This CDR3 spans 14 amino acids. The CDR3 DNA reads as TGTGCCAGTACAGACAGGACCTTCACAGATACGCAGTATTTT. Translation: CASTDRTFTDTQYF.

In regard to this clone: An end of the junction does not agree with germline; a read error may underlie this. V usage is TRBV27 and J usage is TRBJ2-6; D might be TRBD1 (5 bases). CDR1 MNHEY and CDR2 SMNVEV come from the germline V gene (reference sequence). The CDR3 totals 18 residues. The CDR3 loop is CASSRQWGRISGANGLTF. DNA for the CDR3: TGTGCCAGCAGTCGCCAATGGGGCCGGATCTCTGGGGCCAACGGCCTGACTTTC. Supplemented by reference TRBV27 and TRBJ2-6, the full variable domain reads EAQVTQNPRYLITVTGKKLTVTCSQNMNHEYMSWYRQDPGLGLRQIYYSMNVEVTDKGDVPEGYKVSRKEKRNFPLILESPSPNQTSLYFCASSRQWGRISGANGLTFGAGSRLTVL.

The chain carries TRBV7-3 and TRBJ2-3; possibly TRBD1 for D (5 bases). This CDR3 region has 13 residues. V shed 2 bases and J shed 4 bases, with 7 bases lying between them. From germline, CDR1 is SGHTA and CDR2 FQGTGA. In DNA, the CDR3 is TGTGCCAGCAGCTTAGCAGGGCCAGATACGCAGTATTTT. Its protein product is CASSLAGPDTQYF.

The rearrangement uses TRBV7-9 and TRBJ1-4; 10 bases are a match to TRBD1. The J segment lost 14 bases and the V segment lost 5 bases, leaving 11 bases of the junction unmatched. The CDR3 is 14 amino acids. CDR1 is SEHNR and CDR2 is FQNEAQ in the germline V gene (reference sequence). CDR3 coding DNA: TGTGCCAGCAGCCCAGCCTGGGACAGGGGATATCTGTTTTTT. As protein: CASSPAWDRGYLFF. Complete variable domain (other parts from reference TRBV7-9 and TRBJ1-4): DTGVSQNPRHKITKRGQNVTFRCDPISEHNRLYWYRQTLGQGPEFLTYFQNEAQLEKSRLLSDRFSAERPKGSFSTLEIQRTEQGDSAMYLCASSPAWDRGYLFFGSGTQLSVL.

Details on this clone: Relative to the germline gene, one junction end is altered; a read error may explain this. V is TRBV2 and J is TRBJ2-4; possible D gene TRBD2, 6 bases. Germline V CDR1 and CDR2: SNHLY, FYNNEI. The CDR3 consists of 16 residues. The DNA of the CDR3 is TGTGCCAGCAGTGAACTGGCGGGGATAGCCAAAAACAGTCAGTACTTC. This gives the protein CASSELAGIAKNSQYF.

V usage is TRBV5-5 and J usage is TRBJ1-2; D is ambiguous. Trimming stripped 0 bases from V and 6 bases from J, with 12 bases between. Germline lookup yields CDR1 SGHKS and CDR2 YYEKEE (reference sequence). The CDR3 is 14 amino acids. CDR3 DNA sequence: TGTGCCAGCAGCTTGGGTCCAGGCGGGGATGGCTACACCTTC. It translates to CASSLGPGGDGYTF.

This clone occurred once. CDR3 sequence (DNA): TGTGCCAGCAGCTCGGGACTAGCGGACGAGCAGTACTTC. Translation gives CASSSGLADEQYF. This chain connects TRBV7-7 to TRBJ2-7; 11 positions agree with TRBD2. The CDR3 has 13 amino acids. Trimming at V came to 4 bases and at J to 5 bases, leaving 1 base not matched to a gene. In germline, CDR1 is SSHAT, CDR2 FNYEAQ (reference sequence).

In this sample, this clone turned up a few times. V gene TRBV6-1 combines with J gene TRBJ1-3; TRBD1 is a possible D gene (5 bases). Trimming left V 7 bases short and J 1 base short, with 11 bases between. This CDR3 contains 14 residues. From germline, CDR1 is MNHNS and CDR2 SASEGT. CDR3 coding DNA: TGTGCCAGCACCTTACAGGCTTCTGGAAACACCATATATTTT. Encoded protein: CASTLQASGNTIYF.

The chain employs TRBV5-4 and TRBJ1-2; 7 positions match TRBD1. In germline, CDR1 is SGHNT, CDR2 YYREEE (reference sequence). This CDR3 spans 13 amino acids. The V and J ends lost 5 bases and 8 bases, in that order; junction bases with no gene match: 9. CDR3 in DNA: TGTGCCAGCAGACTCCGGGACAGTTACGGCTACACCTTC. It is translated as CASRLRDSYGYTF.

CDR3 coding DNA: TGTGCCAGCGGCTCAGATCCCACCGGGGCACCCCTCCACTTT. Translating gives CASGSDPTGAPLHF. The chain carries TRBV5-6 and TRBJ1-6; D is unresolved. Looked up from germline, CDR1 is SGHDT and CDR2 is YYEEEE. Trimming stripped 7 bases from V and 11 bases from J, with 19 bases between. The CDR3 is 14 residues long.

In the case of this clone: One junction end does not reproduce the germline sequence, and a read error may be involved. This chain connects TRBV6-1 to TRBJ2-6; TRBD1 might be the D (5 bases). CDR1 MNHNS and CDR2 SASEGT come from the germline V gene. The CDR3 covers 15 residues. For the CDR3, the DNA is TGTGCCAGCAGTGATCGGTCCTCTGGGGCCAACGGCCTGACTTTC. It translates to CASSDRSSGANGLTF.

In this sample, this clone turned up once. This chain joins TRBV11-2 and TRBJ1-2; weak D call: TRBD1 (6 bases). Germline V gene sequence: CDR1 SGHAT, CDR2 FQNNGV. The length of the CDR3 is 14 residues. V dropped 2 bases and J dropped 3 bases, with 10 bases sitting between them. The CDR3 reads CASSLRAGDYGYTF. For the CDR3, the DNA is TGTGCCAGCAGCTTAAGGGCAGGGGACTATGGCTACACCTTC.